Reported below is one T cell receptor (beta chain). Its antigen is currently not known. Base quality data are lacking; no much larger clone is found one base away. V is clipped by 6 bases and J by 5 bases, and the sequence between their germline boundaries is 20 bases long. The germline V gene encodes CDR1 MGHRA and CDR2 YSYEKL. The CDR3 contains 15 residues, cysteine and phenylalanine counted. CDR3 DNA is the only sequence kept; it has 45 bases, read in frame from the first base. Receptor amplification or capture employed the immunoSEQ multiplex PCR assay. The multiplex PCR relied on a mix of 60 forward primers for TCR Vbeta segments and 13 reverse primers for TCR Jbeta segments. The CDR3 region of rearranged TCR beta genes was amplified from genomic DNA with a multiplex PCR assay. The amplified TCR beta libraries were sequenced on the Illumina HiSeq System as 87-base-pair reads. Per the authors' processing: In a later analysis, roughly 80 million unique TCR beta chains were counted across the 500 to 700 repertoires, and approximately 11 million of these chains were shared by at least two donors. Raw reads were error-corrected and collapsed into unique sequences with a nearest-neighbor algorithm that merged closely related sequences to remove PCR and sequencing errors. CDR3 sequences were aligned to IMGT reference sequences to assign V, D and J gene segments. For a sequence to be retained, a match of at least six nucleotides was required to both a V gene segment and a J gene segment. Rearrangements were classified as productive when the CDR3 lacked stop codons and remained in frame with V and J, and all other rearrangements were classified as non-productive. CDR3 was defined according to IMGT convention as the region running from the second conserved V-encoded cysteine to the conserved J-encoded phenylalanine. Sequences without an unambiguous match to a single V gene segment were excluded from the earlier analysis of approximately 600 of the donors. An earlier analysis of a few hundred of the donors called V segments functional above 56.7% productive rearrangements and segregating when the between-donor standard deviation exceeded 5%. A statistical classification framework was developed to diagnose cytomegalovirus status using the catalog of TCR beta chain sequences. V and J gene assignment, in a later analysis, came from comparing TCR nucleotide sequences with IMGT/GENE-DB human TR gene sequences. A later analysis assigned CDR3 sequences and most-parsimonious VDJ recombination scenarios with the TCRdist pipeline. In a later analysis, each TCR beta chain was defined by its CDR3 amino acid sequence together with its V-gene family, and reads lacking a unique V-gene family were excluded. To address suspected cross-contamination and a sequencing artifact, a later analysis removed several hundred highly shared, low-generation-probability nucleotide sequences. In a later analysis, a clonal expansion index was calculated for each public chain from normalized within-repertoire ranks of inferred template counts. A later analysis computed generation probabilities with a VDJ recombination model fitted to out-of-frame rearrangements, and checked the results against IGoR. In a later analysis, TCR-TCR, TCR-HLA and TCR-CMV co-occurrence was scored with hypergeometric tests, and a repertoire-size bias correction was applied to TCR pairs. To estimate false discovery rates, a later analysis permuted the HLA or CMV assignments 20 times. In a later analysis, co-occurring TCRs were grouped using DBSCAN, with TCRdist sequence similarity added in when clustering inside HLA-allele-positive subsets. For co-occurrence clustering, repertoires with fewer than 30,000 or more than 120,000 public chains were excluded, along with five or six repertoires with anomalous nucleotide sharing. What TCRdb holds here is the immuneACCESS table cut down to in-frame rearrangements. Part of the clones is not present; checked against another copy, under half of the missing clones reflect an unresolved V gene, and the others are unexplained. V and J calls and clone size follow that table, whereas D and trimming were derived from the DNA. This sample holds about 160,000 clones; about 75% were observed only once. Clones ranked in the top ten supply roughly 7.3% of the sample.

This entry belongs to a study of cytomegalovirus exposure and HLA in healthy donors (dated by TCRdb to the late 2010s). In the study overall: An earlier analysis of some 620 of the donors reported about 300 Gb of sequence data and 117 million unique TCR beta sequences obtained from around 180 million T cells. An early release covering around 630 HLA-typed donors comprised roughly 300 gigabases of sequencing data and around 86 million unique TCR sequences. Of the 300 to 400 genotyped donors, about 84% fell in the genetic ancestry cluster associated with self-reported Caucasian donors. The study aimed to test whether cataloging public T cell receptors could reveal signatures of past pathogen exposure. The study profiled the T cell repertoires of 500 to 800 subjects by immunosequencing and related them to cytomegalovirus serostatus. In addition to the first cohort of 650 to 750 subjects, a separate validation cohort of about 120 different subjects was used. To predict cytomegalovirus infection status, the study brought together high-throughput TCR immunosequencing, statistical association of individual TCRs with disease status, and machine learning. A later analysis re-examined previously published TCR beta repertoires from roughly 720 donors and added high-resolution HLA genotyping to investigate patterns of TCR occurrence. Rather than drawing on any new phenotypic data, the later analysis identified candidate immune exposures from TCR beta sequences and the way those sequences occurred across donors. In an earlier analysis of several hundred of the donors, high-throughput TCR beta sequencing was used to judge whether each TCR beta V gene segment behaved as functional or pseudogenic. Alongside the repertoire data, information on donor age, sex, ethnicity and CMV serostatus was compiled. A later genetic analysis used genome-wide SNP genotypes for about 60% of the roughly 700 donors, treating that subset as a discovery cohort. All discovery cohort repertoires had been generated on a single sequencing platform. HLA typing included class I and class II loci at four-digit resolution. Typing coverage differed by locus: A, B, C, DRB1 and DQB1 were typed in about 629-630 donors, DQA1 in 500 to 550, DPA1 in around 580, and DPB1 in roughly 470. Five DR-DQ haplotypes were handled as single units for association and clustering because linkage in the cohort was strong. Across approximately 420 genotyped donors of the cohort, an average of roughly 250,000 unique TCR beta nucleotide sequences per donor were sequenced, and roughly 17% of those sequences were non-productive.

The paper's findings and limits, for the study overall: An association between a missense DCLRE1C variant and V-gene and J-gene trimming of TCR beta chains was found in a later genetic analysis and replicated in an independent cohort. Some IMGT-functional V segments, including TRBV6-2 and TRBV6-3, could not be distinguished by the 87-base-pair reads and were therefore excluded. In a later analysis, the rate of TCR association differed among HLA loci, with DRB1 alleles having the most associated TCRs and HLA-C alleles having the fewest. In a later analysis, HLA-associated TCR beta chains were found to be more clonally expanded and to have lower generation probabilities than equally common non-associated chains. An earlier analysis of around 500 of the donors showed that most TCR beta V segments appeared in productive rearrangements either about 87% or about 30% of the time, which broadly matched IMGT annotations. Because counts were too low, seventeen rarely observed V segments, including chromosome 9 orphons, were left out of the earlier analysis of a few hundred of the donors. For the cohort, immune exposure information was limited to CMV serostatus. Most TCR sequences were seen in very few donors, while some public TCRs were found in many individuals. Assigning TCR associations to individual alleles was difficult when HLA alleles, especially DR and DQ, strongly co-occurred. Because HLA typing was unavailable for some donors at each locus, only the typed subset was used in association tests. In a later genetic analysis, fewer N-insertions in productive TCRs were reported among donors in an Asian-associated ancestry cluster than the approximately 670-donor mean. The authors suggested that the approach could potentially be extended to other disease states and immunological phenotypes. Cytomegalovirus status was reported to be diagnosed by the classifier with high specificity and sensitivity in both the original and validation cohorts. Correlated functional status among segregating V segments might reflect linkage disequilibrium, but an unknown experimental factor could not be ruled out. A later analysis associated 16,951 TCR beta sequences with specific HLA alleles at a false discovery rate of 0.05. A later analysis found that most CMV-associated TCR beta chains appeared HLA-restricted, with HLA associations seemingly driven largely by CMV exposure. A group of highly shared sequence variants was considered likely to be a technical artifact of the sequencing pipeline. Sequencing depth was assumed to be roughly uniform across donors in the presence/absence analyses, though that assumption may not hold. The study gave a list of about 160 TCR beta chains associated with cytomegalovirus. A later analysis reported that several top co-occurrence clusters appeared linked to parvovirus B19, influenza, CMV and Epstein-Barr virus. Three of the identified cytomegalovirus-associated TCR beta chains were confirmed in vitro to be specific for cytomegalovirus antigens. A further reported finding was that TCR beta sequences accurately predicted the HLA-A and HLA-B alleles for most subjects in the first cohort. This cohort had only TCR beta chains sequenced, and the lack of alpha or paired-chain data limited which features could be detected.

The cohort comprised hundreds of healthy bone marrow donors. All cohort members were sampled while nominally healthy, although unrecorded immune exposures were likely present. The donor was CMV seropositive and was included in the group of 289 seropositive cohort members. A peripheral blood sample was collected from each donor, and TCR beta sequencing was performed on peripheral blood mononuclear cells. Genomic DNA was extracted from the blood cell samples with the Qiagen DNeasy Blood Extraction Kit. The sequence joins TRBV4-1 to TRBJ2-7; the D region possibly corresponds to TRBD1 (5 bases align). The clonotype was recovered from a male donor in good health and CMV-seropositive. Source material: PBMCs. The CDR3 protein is CASRDNSAAPHEQYF. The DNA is TGCGCCAGCAGGGACAATTCCGCGGCCCCCCACGAGCAGTACTTC.